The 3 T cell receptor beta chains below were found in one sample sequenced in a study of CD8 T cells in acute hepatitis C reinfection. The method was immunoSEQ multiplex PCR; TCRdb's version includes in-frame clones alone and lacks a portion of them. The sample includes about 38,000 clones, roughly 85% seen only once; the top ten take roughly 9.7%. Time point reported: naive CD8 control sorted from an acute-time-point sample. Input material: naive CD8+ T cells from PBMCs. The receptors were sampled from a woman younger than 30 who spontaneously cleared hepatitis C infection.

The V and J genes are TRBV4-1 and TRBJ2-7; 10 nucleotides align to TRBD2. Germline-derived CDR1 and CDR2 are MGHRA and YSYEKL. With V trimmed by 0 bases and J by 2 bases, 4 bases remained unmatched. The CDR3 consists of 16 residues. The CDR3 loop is CASSQETSGYTYEQYF. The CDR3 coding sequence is TGCGCCAGCAGCCAAGAGACTAGCGGGTATACCTACGAGCAGTACTTC.

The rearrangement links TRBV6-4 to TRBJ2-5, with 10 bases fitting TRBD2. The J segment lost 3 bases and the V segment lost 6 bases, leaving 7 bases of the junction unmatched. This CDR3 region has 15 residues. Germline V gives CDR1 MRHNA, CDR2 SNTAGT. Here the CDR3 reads CASRAGGALEETQYF. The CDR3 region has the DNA TGTGCCAGCAGAGCGGGAGGGGCTTTGGAAGAGACCCAGTACTTC.

Here the CDR3 reads CASSLPYGSGYTEAFF. CDR3 DNA: TGTGCCAGCAGCTTGCCTTACGGGTCTGGGTACACTGAAGCTTTCTTT. V and J are TRBV5-4 and TRBJ1-1; D gene unclear. CDR1 SGHNT and CDR2 YYREEE come from the germline V gene (reference sequence). The CDR3 length is 16 residues. Trimming shortened V by 1 base and J by 3 bases, and 16 bases separated the two germline ends.